The following is a T cell receptor (beta chain) sequence with its context. The method was immunoSEQ multiplex PCR; TCRdb's version includes in-frame clones alone and lacks a portion of them. The sample contains just over 60,000 clones, approximately 90% of which appear only once. This sample stems from a study of T cell changes during pregnancy in multiple sclerosis. In germline, CDR1 is MRHNA, CDR2 SNTAGT. The CDR3 runs to 17 residues. Trimming took 0 bases from V and 7 from J; bases not matched to a gene: 7. This receptor was taken from a female donor in good health, enrolled as a control in a pregnancy study. Material: peripheral blood, obtained in the second trimester of pregnancy. The chain combines TRBV6-4 with TRBJ1-6, with 9 positions matching TRBD1. For the CDR3, the DNA is TGTGCCAGCAGTGACTCAAAGACAGGGGGAAGGAATTCACCCCTCCACTTT. Amino acid sequence: CASSDSKTGGRNSPLHF.